These 31 T cell receptor beta chains were sequenced from one sample in a study of STAT5B mutations in CD4+ large granular lymphocyte leukemia. TCRdb's table, derived via immunoSEQ multiplex PCR, lists solely in-frame clones and lacks some. The sample carries roughly 26,000 clones, 65% to 90% recorded once. Sequences were obtained from CD4+ T cells from blood buffy coats. The receptors derive from a human donor in good health.

The rearrangement links TRBV10-3 to TRBJ2-7, with TRBD1 matching 9 bases. CDR3 size: 15 residues. The V and J ends lost 3 bases and 4 bases, in that order; junction bases with no gene match: 7. The germline CDR1 and CDR2 sequences are ENHRY and SYGVKD. This chain's CDR3 is CAISDRDREKYEQYF. The CDR3 region has the DNA TGTGCCATCAGTGACCGGGACAGGGAAAAGTACGAGCAGTACTTC.

V gene TRBV2 combines with J gene TRBJ2-3, with D possibly TRBD1 on 6 matching bases. V dropped 4 bases and J dropped 2 bases, with 19 bases sitting between them. Germline CDR1 reads SNHLY; CDR2 reads FYNNEI. CDR3 length equals 17 residues. CDR3 DNA sequence: TGTGCCAGCAGTGTACCACTAGGACAGTCTGCCACAGATACGCAGTATTTT. It yields the protein CASSVPLGQSATDTQYF.

J is TRBJ2-2 and V is TRBV4-1; a weak D match, TRBD1 (6 bases). The V end was cut by 1 base, the J end by 0 bases, with 9 bases between. Germline V CDR1 and CDR2: MGHRA, YSYEKL. There are 16 residues in the CDR3. The CDR3: CASSQVTGTNTGELFF. The CDR3 DNA reads as TGCGCCAGCAGCCAAGTAACAGGGACGAACACCGGGGAGCTGTTTTTT.

This chain joins TRBV10-3 and TRBJ2-2; D remains unclear. The CDR3 is 12 amino acids. V lost 4 bases and J 7 bases, leaving 7 bases between the germline ends. Germline lookup yields CDR1 ENHRY and CDR2 SYGVKD. The CDR3 nucleotides are TGTGCCATCAGTGCCGAAGTCGGGGAGCTGTTTTTT. This codes for CAISAEVGELFF.

This chain connects TRBV7-2 to TRBJ2-2; no clear D. Germline lookup yields CDR1 SGHTA and CDR2 FQGNSA. Trimming pared 10 bases from V and 0 bases from J, leaving 12 bases between. The CDR3 has 14 residues. The CDR3 region is CAKAPGANTGELFF. For the CDR3, the DNA is TGTGCCAAAGCTCCGGGTGCGAACACCGGGGAGCTGTTTTTT.

This chain uses TRBV7-9 with TRBJ2-3, with 9 bases aligning to TRBD2. The CDR3 is 16 residues long. The trim removed 5 bases at V and 4 bases at J, leaving 10 bases unmatched. Germline V gene lookup returns CDR1 SEHNR and CDR2 FQNEAQ (reference sequence). The CDR3 loop is CASSPWGGGAADTQYF. The CDR3 bases are TGTGCCAGCAGCCCCTGGGGCGGGGGGGCCGCAGATACGCAGTATTTT. Full variable domain (missing parts from reference TRBV7-9 and TRBJ2-3): DTGVSQNPRHKITKRGQNVTFRCDPISEHNRLYWYRQTLGQGPEFLTYFQNEAQLEKSRLLSDRFSAERPKGSFSTLEIQRTEQGDSAMYLCASSPWGGGAADTQYFGPGTRLTVL.

The chain recombines TRBV25-1 with TRBJ1-5; TRBD1 matches 7 bases. The CDR3 is 14 residues long. Germline-derived CDR1 and CDR2 are MGHDK and SYGVNS. V shed 3 bases and J 3 bases; nucleotides not matched to a gene: 2. The CDR3 DNA is TGTGCCAGCAGTGACAGGGGGAACAATCAGCCCCAGCATTTT. Its protein product is CASSDRGNNQPQHF.

The count of this clone is one. The CDR3 reads CASSQGLAVTYEQYF. In nucleotides, the CDR3 is TGTGCCAGCAGCCAAGGACTAGCGGTTACCTACGAGCAGTACTTC. The chain is built from TRBV14 and TRBJ2-7, with 9 bases matching TRBD2. The CDR3 loop spans 15 amino acids. V trimming: 1 base; J trimming: 2 bases; junction bases outside the gene matches: 3. Germline loops: CDR1 SGHDN, CDR2 FVKESK.

The chain employs TRBV2 and TRBJ2-2, with a weak D call TRBD2 (6 bases). V gave up 6 bases and J gave up 4 bases, with 9 bases separating them. The CDR3 extends over 13 amino acids. The germline V gene has CDR1 SNHLY and CDR2 FYNNEI. The CDR3 DNA is TGTGCCAGCAGAAGGGACTCCACCGGGGAGCTGTTTTTT. As protein: CASRRDSTGELFF. The full variable domain, rest sourced from reference TRBV2 and TRBJ2-2, is EPEVTQTPSHQVTQMGQEVILRCVPISNHLYFYWYRQILGQKVEFLVSFYNNEISEKSEIFDDQFSVERPDGSNFTLKIRSTKLEDSAMYFCASRRDSTGELFFGEGSRLTVL.

The V gene is TRBV4-3, the J gene TRBJ2-1; perhaps TRBD2 as D (5 bases). The V gene's germline CDR1 is LGHNA and CDR2 YSLEER. The ends were cut back, 0 bases at V and 5 bases at J, with 29 bases in the middle. The CDR3 is 21 residues long. CDR3 amino acids: CASSQDWLGSRAAIQNNEQFF. The CDR3 DNA reads TGCGCCAGCAGCCAAGATTGGCTTGGGTCGCGGGCAGCAATCCAAAACAATGAGCAGTTCTTC.

J is TRBJ2-3 and V is TRBV4-2; 8 bases agree with TRBD2. The CDR3 length is 15 residues. Germline trimming cut 0 bases from V and 4 bases from J; bases unmatched to any gene: 3. Looked up from germline, CDR1 is LGHNA and CDR2 is YNFKEQ. The CDR3 DNA follows: TGTGCCAGCAGCCAAGAATTAGCGGGGTCAGATACGCAGTATTTT. Amino acid sequence: CASSQELAGSDTQYF.

This sequence joins TRBV18 and TRBJ2-2, with 7 bases identical to TRBD1. V dropped 1 base and J dropped 1; count of bases not matched to a gene: 6. From germline, CDR1 is KGHSH and CDR2 LQKENI. The CDR3 is 17 residues long. CDR3 DNA sequence: TGTGCCAGCTCACCACTCGGACGGACAGGGAACACCGGGGAGCTGTTTTTT. Amino acids: CASSPLGRTGNTGELFF.

V usage is TRBV5-6 and J usage is TRBJ1-1; possible D gene TRBD1, 5 bases. Germline V gives CDR1 SGHDT, CDR2 YYEEEE. The CDR3 is 16 amino acids. V was pared by 3 bases and J by 3 bases, with 18 bases between. The CDR3 here is CASSSTGVTRDTEAFF. The CDR3 DNA follows: TGTGCCAGCAGCTCTACCGGGGTAACCAGGGACACTGAAGCTTTCTTT.

The J gene is TRBJ1-2, the V gene TRBV19; TRBD1 is a possible D gene (6 bases). V was clipped by 6 bases and J by 6 bases, with 14 bases between them. CDR1 is LNHDA, CDR2 SQIVND, per germline (reference sequence). The CDR3 sequence is 13 residues long. This chain's CDR3 is CASSPQGTDGYTF. The CDR3, as DNA: TGTGCCAGTAGCCCTCAGGGGACGGATGGCTACACCTTC.

V and J are TRBV7-2 and TRBJ2-5, with 14 bases fitting TRBD2. Trimming at V came to 5 bases and at J to 2 bases, leaving 1 base not matched to a gene. CDR1 SGHTA and CDR2 FQGNSA come from the germline V gene. CDR3 length: 15 amino acids. The CDR3 sequence is CASSRLAGGQETQYF. In nucleotides, the CDR3 is TGTGCCAGCAGCCGACTAGCGGGGGGGCAAGAGACCCAGTACTTC.

This clone was seen a handful of times. This chain joins TRBV6-4 and TRBJ2-1; 14 bases align to TRBD2. CDR3 length equals 15 residues. Germline V lookup: CDR1 MRHNA, CDR2 SNTAGT. Trimming took 5 bases from V and 6 from J; bases not matched to a gene: 3. CDR3 sequence (DNA): TGTGCCAGCAGTTCCGGGACTAGCGGGGGCAATGAGCAGTTCTTC. Its protein is CASSSGTSGGNEQFF.

This rearrangement joins TRBV5-4 to TRBJ2-1; D possibly corresponds to TRBD1 (6 bases). Trimming cost V 1 base and J 7 bases, with 12 bases left between them. Germline V gene lookup returns CDR1 SGHNT and CDR2 YYREEE (reference sequence). This CDR3 comprises 14 residues. As DNA, the CDR3 is TGTGCCAGCAGCTTGCTACAGGGAACTAATGAGCAGTTCTTC. Its protein is CASSLLQGTNEQFF.

This chain connects TRBV6-5 to TRBJ1-1, with 9 bases fitting TRBD1. This CDR3 has 14 amino acids. The germline CDR1 and CDR2 sequences are MNHEY and SVGAGI. The junction had 11 bases not matched to a gene; V was cut back by 7 bases and J by 8 bases. The CDR3 DNA sequence: TGTGCCAGCACCCCGGGACAGGGTTTTGCAGAAGCTTTCTTT. Protein product: CASTPGQGFAEAFF.

The chain links TRBV5-4 to TRBJ2-3, with 9 bases lining up with TRBD2. Trimming cost V 4 bases and J 2 bases; bases outside gene matches: 11. The germline CDR1 and CDR2 sequences are SGHNT and YYREEE (reference sequence). The length of the CDR3 is 17 residues. This chain's CDR3 is CASSIFSGSYSTDTQYF. CDR3 nucleotide sequence: TGTGCCAGCAGCATCTTTAGCGGGAGCTATTCCACAGATACGCAGTATTTT.

The V gene is TRBV7-8, the J gene TRBJ1-2; D remains unclear. CDR1 is SGHVS and CDR2 is FQNEAQ in the germline V gene. Trimming removed 5 bases from V and 7 bases from J, with 8 bases in between. This CDR3 is built from 11 residues. CDR3 nucleotides: TGTGCCAGCAGCCCTCTCCGTGGCTACACCTTC. This encodes CASSPLRGYTF.

The chain uses TRBV7-6 and TRBJ1-1; D gene uncertain. The germline CDR1 and CDR2 sequences are SGHVS and FNYEAQ. The CDR3 is 15 amino acids. The V gene lost 6 bases and the J gene lost 1 base, with 15 bases spanning the gap. The DNA of the CDR3 is TGTGCCAGCAGTCTAAATTATGAGGCGAACACTGAAGCTTTCTTT. Its translation: CASSLNYEANTEAFF.

The chain recombines TRBV2 with TRBJ2-1; D possibly corresponds to TRBD2 (5 bases). Germline V CDR1 and CDR2: SNHLY, FYNNEI. V was cut by 5 bases and J by 6 bases, with 23 bases left in between. This CDR3 comprises 17 residues. Written as DNA, the CDR3 is TGTGCCAGCAGTTTAACGATGCTCGCTAGCTTACGCAATGAGCAGTTCTTC. Its protein product is CASSLTMLASLRNEQFF.

This chain's CDR3 is CASSLGQTQYF. DNA of the CDR3: TGCGCCAGCAGCCTAGGACAGACGCAGTACTTC. The chain combines TRBV5-1 with TRBJ2-7, with D possibly TRBD1 on 6 matching bases. There are 11 residues in the CDR3. V dropped 4 bases and J dropped 9 bases, with 11 bases sitting between them. From germline, CDR1 is SGHRS and CDR2 YFSETQ. Combining the CDR3 with reference TRBV5-1 and TRBJ2-7 gives the whole variable domain KAGVTQTPRYLIKTRGQQVTLSCSPISGHRSVSWYQQTPGQGLQFLFEYFSETQRNKGNFPGRFSGRQFSNSRSEMNVSTLELGDSALYLCASSLGQTQYFGPGTRLTVT.

The chain uses TRBV9 and TRBJ1-4; no clear D. Per the germline V gene, CDR1 is SGDLS and CDR2 is YYNGEE. V was trimmed by 4 bases and J by 8 bases, leaving 15 bases between them. The CDR3 runs to 14 residues. The CDR3 here is CASSIGVQKEKLFF. CDR3 coding DNA: TGTGCCAGCAGCATAGGAGTTCAAAAGGAAAAACTGTTTTTT.

The chain carries TRBV11-2 and TRBJ1-3, with D possibly matching TRBD1 (6 bases). In germline, CDR1 is SGHAT, CDR2 FQNNGV. The CDR3 extends over 17 amino acids. The V end was cut by 1 base, the J end by 2 bases, with 15 bases between. In DNA form, the CDR3 reads TGTGCCAGCAGCTTAGTCTGGGGGCCATCGACTGGAAACACCATATATTTT. Amino acid sequence: CASSLVWGPSTGNTIYF.

This rearrangement joins TRBV7-2 to TRBJ1-1, with D unclear. Trimming took 0 bases from V and 0 from J, leaving 5 bases between them. The V gene's germline CDR1 is SGHTA and CDR2 FQGNSA. This CDR3 is 14 amino acids long. The CDR3 nucleotides read TGTGCCAGCAGCTTAGCGACCTTGAACACTGAAGCTTTCTTT. This sequence encodes CASSLATLNTEAFF. Full variable domain (missing parts from reference TRBV7-2 and TRBJ1-1): GAGVSQSPSNKVTEKGKDVELRCDPISGHTALYWYRQSLGQGLEFLIYFQGNSAPDKSGLPSDRFSAERTGGSVSTLTIQRTQQEDSAVYLCASSLATLNTEAFFGQGTRLTVV.

This chain links TRBV7-2 with TRBJ1-1; maybe TRBD1 (5 bases). This CDR3 is 15 amino acids long. Germline V gives CDR1 SGHTA, CDR2 FQGNSA. Trimming removed 1 base from V and 6 bases from J, with 15 bases in between. CDR3 in DNA: TGTGCCAGCAGCTTAGGCAGGGCTGTTATCCCTGAAGCTTTCTTT. Amino acid sequence: CASSLGRAVIPEAFF. Full variable domain (remainder filled in from reference TRBV7-2 and TRBJ1-1): GAGVSQSPSNKVTEKGKDVELRCDPISGHTALYWYRQSLGQGLEFLIYFQGNSAPDKSGLPSDRFSAERTGGSVSTLTIQRTQQEDSAVYLCASSLGRAVIPEAFFGQGTRLTVV.

The V gene is TRBV11-2, the J gene TRBJ2-3; a possible D gene is TRBD2 (5 bases). Germline V gene sequence: CDR1 SGHAT, CDR2 FQNNGV. The CDR3 is 15 residues long. V shed 1 base and J shed 4 bases, with 12 bases lying between them. The CDR3 region is CASSLGGFVADTQYF. CDR3 bases: TGTGCCAGCAGCTTAGGAGGGTTCGTGGCAGATACGCAGTATTTT.

A single count supports this clone. This rearrangement joins TRBV9 to TRBJ2-7; 7 nucleotides agree with TRBD2. Per germline, CDR1 SGDLS and CDR2 YYNGEE. Unmatched junction bases numbered 10, after V lost 4 bases and J lost 3 bases. The CDR3 totals 15 residues. In DNA form, the CDR3 reads TGTGCCAGCAGCCCCCGCGGGTGGACTAGCTACGAGCAGTACTTC. It translates to CASSPRGWTSYEQYF.

This sequence joins TRBV6-6 and TRBJ1-1; 9 nucleotides agree with TRBD1. Trimming removed 6 bases from V and 10 bases from J; junction bases left unmatched: 6. Germline assignment: CDR1 MNHNY and CDR2 SVGAGI (reference sequence). The CDR3 extends over 12 amino acids. This chain's CDR3 is CASSGTGYGAFF. As DNA, the CDR3 is TGTGCCAGCAGCGGGACAGGGTATGGAGCTTTCTTT.

The chain links TRBV11-2 to TRBJ2-5; no reliable D call. CDR1 and CDR2 from the germline V gene are SGHAT and FQNNGV. CDR3 length equals 14 residues. V lost 3 bases to trimming and J lost 4 bases, with 12 bases between them. The chain's CDR3 is CASSLLGIPETQYF. In DNA, the CDR3 is TGTGCCAGCAGCTTGTTAGGGATTCCAGAGACCCAGTACTTC.